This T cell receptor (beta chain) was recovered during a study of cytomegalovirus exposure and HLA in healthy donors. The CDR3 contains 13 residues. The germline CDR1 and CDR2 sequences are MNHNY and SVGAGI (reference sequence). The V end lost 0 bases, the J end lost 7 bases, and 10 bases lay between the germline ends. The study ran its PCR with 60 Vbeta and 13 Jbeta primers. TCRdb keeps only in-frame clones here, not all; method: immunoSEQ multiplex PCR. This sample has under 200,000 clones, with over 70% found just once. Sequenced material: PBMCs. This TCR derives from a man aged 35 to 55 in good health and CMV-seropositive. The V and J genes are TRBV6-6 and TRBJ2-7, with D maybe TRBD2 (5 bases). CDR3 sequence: CASSYSRADEQYF. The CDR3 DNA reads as TGTGCCAGCAGTTACTCGCGGGCGGATGAGCAGTACTTC.